Below, one T cell receptor beta chain is given with its context. The antigen remains undetermined. The entry originates in a study of cytomegalovirus exposure and HLA in healthy donors. Findings of the study overall: Being indistinguishable, some V segments were excluded, TRBV6-2 and TRBV6-3 among them. Near-uniform donor sequencing depth was presumed by presence/absence analyses.

The primer mix had 60 Vbeta and 13 Jbeta primers. Repertoires were generated with immunoSEQ multiplex PCR, while TCRdb's copy carries only in-frame clones and drops some. The sample has around 130,000 clones, roughly 8.6% seen once. The V end was cut by 1 base, the J end by 3 bases, with 15 bases between. Germline loops: CDR1 SNHLY, CDR2 FYNNEI. The CDR3 covers 16 residues. The receptor comes from a woman between 40 and 55 years old in good health and CMV-seropositive. The chain combines TRBV2 with TRBJ1-2; weak D call: TRBD1 (5 bases). The sample taken for sequencing was PBMCs. The CDR3 nucleotides read TGTGCCAGCAGTGAAGGGTATCGTCGGACACACTATGGCTACACCTTC. Amino acid sequence: CASSEGYRRTHYGYTF.